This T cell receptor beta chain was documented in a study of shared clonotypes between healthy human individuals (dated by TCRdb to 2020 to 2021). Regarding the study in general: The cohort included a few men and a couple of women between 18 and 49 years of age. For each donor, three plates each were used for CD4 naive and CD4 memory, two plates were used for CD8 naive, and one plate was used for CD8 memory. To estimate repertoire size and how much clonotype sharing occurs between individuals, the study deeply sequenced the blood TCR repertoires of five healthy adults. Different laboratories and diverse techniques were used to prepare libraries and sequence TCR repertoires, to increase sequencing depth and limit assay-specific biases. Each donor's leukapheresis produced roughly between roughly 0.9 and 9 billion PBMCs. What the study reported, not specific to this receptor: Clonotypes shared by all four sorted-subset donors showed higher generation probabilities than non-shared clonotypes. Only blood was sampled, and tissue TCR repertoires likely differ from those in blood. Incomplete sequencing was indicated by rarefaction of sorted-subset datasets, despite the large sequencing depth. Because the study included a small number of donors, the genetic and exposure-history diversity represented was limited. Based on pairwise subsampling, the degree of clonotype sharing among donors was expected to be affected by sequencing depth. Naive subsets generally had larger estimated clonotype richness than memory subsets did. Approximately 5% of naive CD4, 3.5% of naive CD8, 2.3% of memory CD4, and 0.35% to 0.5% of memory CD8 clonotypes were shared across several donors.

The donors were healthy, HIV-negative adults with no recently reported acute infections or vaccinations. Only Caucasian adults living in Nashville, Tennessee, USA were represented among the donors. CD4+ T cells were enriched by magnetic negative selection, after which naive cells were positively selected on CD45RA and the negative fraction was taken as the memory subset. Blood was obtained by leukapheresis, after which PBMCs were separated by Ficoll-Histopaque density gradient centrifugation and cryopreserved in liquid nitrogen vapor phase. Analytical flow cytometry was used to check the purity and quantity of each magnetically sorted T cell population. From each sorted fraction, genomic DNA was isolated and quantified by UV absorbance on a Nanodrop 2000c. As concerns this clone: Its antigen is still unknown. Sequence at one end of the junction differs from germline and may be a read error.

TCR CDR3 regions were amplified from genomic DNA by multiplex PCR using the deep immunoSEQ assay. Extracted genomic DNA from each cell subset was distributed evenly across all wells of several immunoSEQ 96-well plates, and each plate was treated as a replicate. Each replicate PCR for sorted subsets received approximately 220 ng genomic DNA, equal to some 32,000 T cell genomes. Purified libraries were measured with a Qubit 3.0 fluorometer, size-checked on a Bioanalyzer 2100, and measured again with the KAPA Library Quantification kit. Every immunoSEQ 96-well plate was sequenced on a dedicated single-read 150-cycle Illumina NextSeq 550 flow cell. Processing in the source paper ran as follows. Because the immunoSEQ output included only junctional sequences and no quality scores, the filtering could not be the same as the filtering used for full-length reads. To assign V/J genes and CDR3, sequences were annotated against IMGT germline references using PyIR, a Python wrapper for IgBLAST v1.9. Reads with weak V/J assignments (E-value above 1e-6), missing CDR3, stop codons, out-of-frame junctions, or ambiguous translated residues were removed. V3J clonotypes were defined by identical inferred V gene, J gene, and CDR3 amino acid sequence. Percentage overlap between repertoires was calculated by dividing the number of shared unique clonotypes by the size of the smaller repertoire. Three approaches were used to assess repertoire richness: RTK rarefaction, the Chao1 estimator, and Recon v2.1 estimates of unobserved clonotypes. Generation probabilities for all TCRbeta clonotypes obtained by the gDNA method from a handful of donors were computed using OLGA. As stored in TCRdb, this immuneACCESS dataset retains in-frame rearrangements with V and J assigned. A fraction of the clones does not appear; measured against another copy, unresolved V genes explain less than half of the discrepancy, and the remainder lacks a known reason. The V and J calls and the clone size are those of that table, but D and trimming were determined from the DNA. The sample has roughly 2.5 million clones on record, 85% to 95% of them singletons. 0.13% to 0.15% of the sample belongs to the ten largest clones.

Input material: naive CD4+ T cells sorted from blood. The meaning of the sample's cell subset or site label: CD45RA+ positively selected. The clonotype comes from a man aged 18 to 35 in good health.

The nucleotides are TGTGCTAGCAGCTCACTAGTGAGCGAGACCCAGTACTTC. It translates to CASSSLVSETQYF. This sequence uses TRBV7-7 and TRBJ2-5, with TRBD2 tentatively as D gene (5 bases match). CDR3 length: 13 amino acids, cysteine to phenylalanine. Just CDR3 DNA is preserved here, 39 bases in frame from base 1. Looking up the germline V gene (reference sequence) yields CDR1 SSHAT and CDR2 FNYEAQ. Where the CDR3 stops, the reference TRBV7-7 and TRBJ2-5 genes take over; the full variable domain is GAGVSQSPRYKVTKRGQDVTLRCDPISSHATLYWYQQALGQGPEFLTYFNYEAQPDKSGLPSDRFSAERPEGSISTLTIQRTEQRDSAMYRCASSSLVSETQYFGPGTRLLVL.